Below, one TCR beta chain is given with its context. The antigen it binds to is not known. It has no much larger one-base neighbor in the sample; base qualities were not kept. According to the germline V gene, CDR1 reads MNHEY and CDR2 reads SVGAGI. From cysteine to phenylalanine, the CDR3 is 15 amino acids long. Here the CDR3 DNA is all that survives: 45 bases in frame from base 1. V and J are truncated by 5 bases and 4 bases respectively, leaving an intervening sequence of 16 bases. The sample's time point label, decoded: before neoadjuvant nivolumab. Patients had been newly diagnosed with stage II-IVA oral cavity squamous cell carcinoma, and no prior systemic or radiation treatment had been given to the patients. Everyone in the cohort had locally advanced, HPV-negative oral cavity squamous cell carcinoma. No culture maintenance or expansion was done, as the peripheral blood mononuclear cells went straight to analysis. The samples were obtained from a longitudinal correlative study of a single-arm phase II trial testing neoadjuvant nivolumab in oral cavity squamous cell carcinoma. Genomic DNA-based TCRbeta sequencing was performed on subject-matched pre- and post-treatment PBMCs and tumors from three responders and three non-responders. Peripheral blood mononuclear cells were collected before nivolumab treatment and were collected again after treatment, at the time of surgery. Genomic DNA was isolated from PBMCs using the Maxwell RSC DNA from Cells kit.

The data belong to a study of neoadjuvant anti-PD-1 for oral cavity cancer (dated by TCRdb to about 2021). Turning to the overall study: Patients mostly received three to four biweekly doses of nivolumab at 3 mg/kg before curative-intent surgical resection. Patients who did not progress were given a fourth nivolumab dose at about day 43 and had definitive surgical resection on days 50-56. Under RECIST 1.1, a patient counted as a responder if showing complete response, partial response or stable disease, and as a non-responder if showing progression. The parent correlative cohort included roughly 13 patients, with an approximately 30% response rate.

Findings and caveats that apply to the study as a whole: TCR analyses included only three patients per response group, and the authors called for larger cohorts for validation. Higher pretreatment blood TCRbeta clonality and lower post-treatment tumor TCRbeta clonality were correlated with higher pretreatment blood Treg/Th17 ratios. After neoadjuvant nivolumab, T cell clonality (Gini index) in PBMCs was significantly higher in non-responders than in responders.

For deep sequencing, PBMC libraries mostly used around 0.45 ug of input genomic DNA, with six replicates for each sample. TCRbeta libraries were prepared with the immunoSEQ hsTCRbeta kit according to the manufacturer's instructions. An Illumina NovaSeq 6000 S4 flow cell was used to sequence the final libraries, which had first been combined to 3 nM. The authors processed their data as follows. Raw data preprocessing and quality control were performed with the immunoSEQ Analyzer. The analysis was restricted to productive rearrangements, with each unique CDR3 amino acid sequence defining a clonotype. Repertoire clonality was estimated as the Gini-Simpson index, computed with the R package tcR. Gini indices were compared with Student's t test, and associations with tumor size change were assessed by Pearson correlation. Entries here come from immuneACCESS through TCRdb and include only in-frame sequences with V and J called. Some clones fail to appear in such tables; in the studies checked, an unresolved V gene covers under half of the shortfall, and the cause of the remainder is unknown. D and trimming come from the DNA, and the V and J calls and clone size come from that table. The sample profile shows approximately 72,000 clones; about 83% of them were found once. The ten largest clones represent roughly 3.5% of the sample.

The chain employs TRBV6-5 and TRBJ2-3, with the D call perhaps TRBD1 or TRBD2, as 7 bases match in each case. Material: PBMCs, obtained before nivolumab (anti-PD-1) treatment. This TCR was sampled from a person aged 40 to 85 with oral cavity squamous cell carcinoma. The nucleotides read TGTGCCAGCAGTCTCCAGGGGGGGCTGCCAGATACGCAGTATTTT. This codes for CASSLQGGLPDTQYF.